This T cell receptor beta chain was retrieved from a study of regulatory T cells in long-lasting Graves disease. Study-level findings and limits: Few sampled subjects may have lowered accuracy.

TCR beta libraries were built with iRepertoire HTBI primers and Arm-PCR of CDR3 regions. In TCRdb, the multiplex PCR reads were re-called with MiXCR into one record per CDR3 protein. The data contain 650,000 to 700,000 distinct CDR3 sequences, approximately 31% of them singletons. As for time point: persistent/refractory GD, antithyroid drugs over 5 years with positive TRAb. PBMC-derived RNA was used for the TCR library. In germline, CDR1 is SQVTM, CDR2 ANQGSEA. The CDR3 is 12 residues long. V was shortened by 2 bases and J by 2 bases, with 7 bases between the two germline ends. Note on this clonotype: Its antigen is still unknown.

Specimen: peripheral blood mononuclear cells (PBMCs), collected when the disease was refractory, from a patient treated with antithyroid drugs. V and J are TRBV29-1 and TRBJ2-7; the D is unclear. The TCR sequence derives from a female donor with Graves disease. The DNA for the CDR3 is TGCAGCGTTGAAAACAATCCCTACGAGCAGTACTTC. Protein sequence: CSVENNPYEQYF.